One and the same sample provided the 10 T cell receptor beta chains below, sequenced in a study of blood T cell repertoires in COVID-19. The assay was immunoSEQ multiplex PCR, and TCRdb's table has in-frame clones only and misses some. Among 150,000 to 200,000 clones listed, approximately 87% were seen once. The material sequenced was peripheral blood. The receptors were gathered from a young man with active or convalescent COVID-19.

V usage is TRBV7-2 and J usage is TRBJ2-4, with 14 bases lining up with TRBD2. Trimming took 3 bases from V and 8 from J; bases not matched to a gene: 9. The CDR3 loop spans 17 amino acids. CDR1 is SGHTA, CDR2 FQGNSA, per germline. Here the CDR3 reads CASSFSGTSGREDIQYF. The CDR3 coding sequence is TGTGCCAGCAGCTTCTCCGGGACTAGCGGGAGAGAAGACATTCAGTACTTC.

The chain links TRBV29-1 to TRBJ1-1; 8 bases map to TRBD1. Germline V gene lookup returns CDR1 SQVTM and CDR2 ANQGSEA. This CDR3 comprises 16 residues. V lost 6 bases to trimming and J lost 3 bases; unmatched junction nucleotides: 15. The CDR3 DNA reads as TGCAGCGTCTCACTCAAACCGGGACAGGAAGACACTGAAGCTTTCTTT. Encoded protein: CSVSLKPGQEDTEAFF. Complete variable domain (other parts from reference TRBV29-1 and TRBJ1-1): SAVISQKPSRDICQRGTSLTIQCQVDSQVTMMFWYRQQPGQSLTLIATANQGSEATYESGFVIDKFPISRPNLTFSTLTVSNMSPEDSSIYLCSVSLKPGQEDTEAFFGQGTRLTVV.

The J gene is TRBJ2-3, the V gene TRBV10-3; D ambiguous. This CDR3 is 15 amino acids long. V was trimmed by 1 base and J by 1 base, leaving 9 bases between them. The V gene's germline CDR1 is ENHRY and CDR2 SYGVKD. CDR3 residues: CAISELGTRTDTQYF. DNA of the CDR3: TGTGCCATCAGTGAGTTGGGCACCCGCACAGATACGCAGTATTTT.

The rearrangement joins TRBV6-6 to TRBJ1-2; possible D gene TRBD1, 5 bases. From germline, CDR1 is MNHNY and CDR2 SVGAGI (reference sequence). CDR3 length: 14 residues. Trimming cost V 3 bases and J 7 bases, with 15 bases left between them. The CDR3 nucleotides are TGTGCCAGCAGTTATGGGGGGGTTTCCGGTGGCTACACCTTC. It specifies CASSYGGVSGGYTF.

This chain links TRBV6-5 with TRBJ2-1; 11 bases map to TRBD2. Germline V lookup: CDR1 MNHEY, CDR2 SVGAGI. The junction had 8 bases not matched to a gene; V was cut back by 7 bases and J by 9 bases. The CDR3 length is 14 residues. The CDR3 is CASKTSGSSSEQFF. CDR3 nucleotides: TGTGCCAGCAAAACTAGCGGGAGTTCCAGTGAGCAGTTCTTC.

The J gene is TRBJ2-3, the V gene TRBV19; D ambiguous. The germline gives CDR1 LNHDA, CDR2 SQIVND (reference sequence). The CDR3 contains 12 residues. Trimming left V 7 bases short and J 6 bases short, with 11 bases between. The CDR3 reads CASTPLEDTQYF. The CDR3 DNA is TGTGCCAGTACCCCCCTGGAGGATACGCAGTATTTT.

The chain couples TRBV9 to TRBJ1-6, with D maybe TRBD1 (6 bases). There are 14 residues in the CDR3. CDR1 and CDR2 (germline): SGDLS, YYNGEE. V dropped 4 bases and J dropped 7 bases, with 12 bases sitting between them. In DNA form, the CDR3 reads TGTGCCAGCAGCCTACAAACAGGGAATTCACCCCTCCACTTT. Its translation: CASSLQTGNSPLHF.

This CDR3 reads CARRPGQGAEGYGYTF. CDR3 coding DNA: TGTGCCAGGCGACCGGGACAGGGGGCAGAGGGTTATGGCTACACCTTC. The rearrangement joins TRBV9 to TRBJ1-2, with 12 bases aligning to TRBD1. Germline V gene data show CDR1 as SGDLS and CDR2 as YYNGEE. CDR3 length: 16 residues. Trimming took 8 bases from V and 5 from J; bases not matched to a gene: 13.

V and J are TRBV5-1 and TRBJ1-1; TRBD1 is a possible D gene (6 bases). Germline V gene data show CDR1 as SGHRS and CDR2 as YFSETQ. This CDR3 has 16 amino acids. V dropped 3 bases and J dropped 1 base, with 16 bases sitting between them. In DNA, the CDR3 is TGCGCCAGCAGCTCCATCCAGGGGCAAACGAACACTGAAGCTTTCTTT. Encoded protein: CASSSIQGQTNTEAFF.

In nucleotides, the CDR3 is TGTGCCAGCAGCAAGACTAGCGGGAGGGCATCCTACAATGAGCAGTTCTTC. Translated, it gives CASSKTSGRASYNEQFF. The chain employs TRBV7-9 and TRBJ2-1, with TRBD2 matching over 14 bases. V shed 5 bases, J shed 1 base, and the junction held 4 bases outside the gene matches. Germline V lookup: CDR1 SEHNR, CDR2 FQNEAQ (reference sequence). The CDR3 runs to 17 residues.